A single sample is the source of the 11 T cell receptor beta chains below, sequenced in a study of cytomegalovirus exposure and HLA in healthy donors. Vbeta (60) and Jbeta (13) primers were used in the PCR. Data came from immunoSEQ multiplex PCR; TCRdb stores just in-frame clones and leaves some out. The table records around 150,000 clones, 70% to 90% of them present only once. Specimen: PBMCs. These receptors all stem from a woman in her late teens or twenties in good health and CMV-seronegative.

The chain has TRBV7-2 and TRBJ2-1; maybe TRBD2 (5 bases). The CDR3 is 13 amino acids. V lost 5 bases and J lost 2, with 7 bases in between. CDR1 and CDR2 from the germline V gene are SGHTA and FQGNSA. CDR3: CASSIGTYNEQFF. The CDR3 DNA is TGTGCCAGCAGCATCGGGACCTACAATGAGCAGTTCTTC.

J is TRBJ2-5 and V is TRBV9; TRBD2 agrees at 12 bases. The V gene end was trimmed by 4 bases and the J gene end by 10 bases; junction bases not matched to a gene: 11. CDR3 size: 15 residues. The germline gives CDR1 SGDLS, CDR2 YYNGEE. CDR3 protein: CASSSRTSGVGDQYF. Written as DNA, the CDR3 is TGTGCCAGCAGCTCACGGACTAGCGGGGTTGGGGACCAGTACTTC.

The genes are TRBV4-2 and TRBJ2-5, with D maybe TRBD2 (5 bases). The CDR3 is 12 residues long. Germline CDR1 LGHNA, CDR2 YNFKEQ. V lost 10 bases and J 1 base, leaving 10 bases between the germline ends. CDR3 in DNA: TGTGCCACGAGAGGGCTCCAAGAGACCCAGTACTTC. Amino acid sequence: CATRGLQETQYF.

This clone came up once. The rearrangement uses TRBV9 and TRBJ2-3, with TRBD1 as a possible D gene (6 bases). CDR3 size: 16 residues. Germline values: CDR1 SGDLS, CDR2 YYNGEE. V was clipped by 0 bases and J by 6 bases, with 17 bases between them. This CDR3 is CASSVGGPTSTDTQYF. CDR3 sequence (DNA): TGTGCCAGCAGCGTAGGGGGGCCCACCTCCACTGATACGCAGTATTTT.

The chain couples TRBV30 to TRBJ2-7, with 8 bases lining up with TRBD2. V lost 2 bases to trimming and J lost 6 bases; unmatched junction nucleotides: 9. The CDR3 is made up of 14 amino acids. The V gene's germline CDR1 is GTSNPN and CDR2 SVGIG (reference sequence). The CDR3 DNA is TGTGCCTGGAGTCTCCGGGGGGGACGCCGCGAGCAGTACTTC. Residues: CAWSLRGGRREQYF.

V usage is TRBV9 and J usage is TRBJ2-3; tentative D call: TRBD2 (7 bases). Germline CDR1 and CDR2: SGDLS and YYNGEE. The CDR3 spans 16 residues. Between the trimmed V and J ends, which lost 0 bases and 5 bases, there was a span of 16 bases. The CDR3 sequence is CASSVGGLAVEDTQYF. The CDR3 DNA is TGTGCCAGCAGCGTAGGGGGGCTAGCGGTTGAAGATACGCAGTATTTT.

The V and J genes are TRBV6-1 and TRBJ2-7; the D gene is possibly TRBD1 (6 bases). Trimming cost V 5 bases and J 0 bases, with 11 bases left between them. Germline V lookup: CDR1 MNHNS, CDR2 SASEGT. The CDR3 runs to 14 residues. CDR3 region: CASSSLQGSYEQYF. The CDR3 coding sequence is TGTGCCAGCAGTTCCCTACAGGGCTCCTACGAGCAGTACTTC.

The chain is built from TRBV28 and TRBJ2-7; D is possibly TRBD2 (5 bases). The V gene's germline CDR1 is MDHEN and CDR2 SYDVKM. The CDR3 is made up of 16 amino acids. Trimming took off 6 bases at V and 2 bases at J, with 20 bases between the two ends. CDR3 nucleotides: TGTGCCAGCAGCCCCACCGGGGTGGCAGTTGCCTACGAGCAGTACTTC. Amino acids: CASSPTGVAVAYEQYF.

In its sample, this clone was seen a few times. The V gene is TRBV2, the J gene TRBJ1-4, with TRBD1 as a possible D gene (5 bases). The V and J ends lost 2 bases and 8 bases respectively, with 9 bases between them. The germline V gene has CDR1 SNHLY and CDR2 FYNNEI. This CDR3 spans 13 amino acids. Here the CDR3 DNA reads TGTGCCAGCAGTGAATTCGGGGGGGAAAAACTGTTTTTT. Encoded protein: CASSEFGGEKLFF.

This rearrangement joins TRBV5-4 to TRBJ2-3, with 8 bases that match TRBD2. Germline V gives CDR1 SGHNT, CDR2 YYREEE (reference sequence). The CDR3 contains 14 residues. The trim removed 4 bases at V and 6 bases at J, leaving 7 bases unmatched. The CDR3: CASSQAGEVDTQYF. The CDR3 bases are TGTGCCAGCAGCCAAGCGGGGGAGGTGGATACGCAGTATTTT.

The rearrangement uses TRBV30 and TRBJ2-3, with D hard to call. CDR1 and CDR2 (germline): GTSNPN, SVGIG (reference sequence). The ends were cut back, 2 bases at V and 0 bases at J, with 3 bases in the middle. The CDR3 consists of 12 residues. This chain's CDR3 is CAWSISTDTQYF. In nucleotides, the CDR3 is TGTGCCTGGAGTATAAGCACAGATACGCAGTATTTT.